The entry that follows covers one T cell receptor (beta chain) sequence. One end of the junction varies from germline; a read error may be responsible. Distinct nucleotide sequences in the sample also encode this CDR3. The data originate from a study of blood T cell repertoires in COVID-19. Study in general: Italy, Spain and the United States were the sources of the convalescent and acute COVID-19 samples.

The method was immunoSEQ multiplex PCR; TCRdb's version includes in-frame clones alone and lacks a portion of them. The table lists around 26,000 clones, 85% to 90% of them singletons, with 4.9% in the top ten. The CDR3 length is 14 residues. Germline V gives CDR1 MNHEY, CDR2 SVGAGI. The J gene is TRBJ1-2, the V gene TRBV6-5, with 7 bases identical to TRBD1. What was sequenced was peripheral blood. The source of this sequence is a man between 65 and 85 years old with active COVID-19. The CDR3 region is CASRPFRDRDGYTF. The CDR3 coding sequence is TGTGCCAGCAGGCCTTTCCGAGACAGGGATGGCTACACTTTC.